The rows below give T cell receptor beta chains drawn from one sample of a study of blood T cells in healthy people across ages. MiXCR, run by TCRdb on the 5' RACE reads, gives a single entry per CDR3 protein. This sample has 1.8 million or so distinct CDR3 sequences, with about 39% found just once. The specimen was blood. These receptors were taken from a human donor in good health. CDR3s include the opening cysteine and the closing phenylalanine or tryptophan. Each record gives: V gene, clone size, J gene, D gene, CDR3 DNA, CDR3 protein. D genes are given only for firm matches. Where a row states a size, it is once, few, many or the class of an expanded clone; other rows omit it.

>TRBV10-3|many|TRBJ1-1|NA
TGTGCCATCAGGGGGGGAGAGACTGAAGCTTTCTTT
CAIRGGETEAFF
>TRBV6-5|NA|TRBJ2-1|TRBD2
TGTGCCGGCAGCAGTCGACTAGCGGGGGGGCATGAGCAGTTCTTC
CAGSSRLAGGHEQFF
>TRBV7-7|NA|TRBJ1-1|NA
TGTGCCAGCAGCTTGGGTCCCCACACTGAAGCTTTCTTT
CASSLGPHTEAFF
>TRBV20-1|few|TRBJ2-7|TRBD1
TGCAGTGCCCGAGATTGGACAGGGGGTTACGAGCAGTACTTC
CSARDWTGGYEQYF
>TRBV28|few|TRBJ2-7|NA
TGTGCCAGTCAATACAAACCGGACGGAACCTACGAGCAGTACTTC
CASQYKPDGTYEQYF
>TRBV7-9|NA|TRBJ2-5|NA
TGTGCCAGCGTAACGGGAGCAACGAGAGAGACCCAGTACTTC
CASVTGATRETQYF
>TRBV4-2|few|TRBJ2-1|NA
TGTGCCAGCAGCCCCCTAATCGGTTCCTACAATGAGCAGTTCTTC
CASSPLIGSYNEQFF
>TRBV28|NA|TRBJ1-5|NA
TGTGCCAGCAGTTCCGGGGAGAAGCCCCAGCATTTT
CASSSGEKPQHF
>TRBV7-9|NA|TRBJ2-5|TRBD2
TGTGCCAGCAGCCCCGCCCTAGCGGGGTTTCCTCAAGAGACTCAGTACTTC
CASSPALAGFPQETQYF
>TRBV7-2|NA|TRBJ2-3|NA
TGTGCCAGCAGTGCGGGGCAAATCCCTAGCACAGATACGCAGTATTTT
CASSAGQIPSTDTQYF
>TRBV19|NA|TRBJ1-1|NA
TGTGCCAGTAGCCACAAGATGAACACTGAAGCTTTCTTT
CASSHKMNTEAFF
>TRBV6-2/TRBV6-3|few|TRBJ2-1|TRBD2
TGTGCCAGCGTTCGAAGTAGCGGGCTCAATGAGCAGTTCTTC
CASVRSSGLNEQFF
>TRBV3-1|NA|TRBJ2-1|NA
TGTGCCAGCAGCCAAGACCCTTCCGGGACATTACACTACAATGAGCAGTTCTTC
CASSQDPSGTLHYNEQFF
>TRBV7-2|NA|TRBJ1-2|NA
TGTGCCAGCAGCTTATCGATCAGACAGAGTTATGGCTACACCTTC
CASSLSIRQSYGYTF
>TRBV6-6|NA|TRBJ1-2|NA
TGTGCCAGCACCCCAGGCGCAACCCACTATGGCTACACCTTC
CASTPGATHYGYTF
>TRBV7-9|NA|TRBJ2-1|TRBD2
TGTGCCAGCTTTGATGGGGAGCGGGGGTCCTACAATGAGCAGTTCTTC
CASFDGERGSYNEQFF
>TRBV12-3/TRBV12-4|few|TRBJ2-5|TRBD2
TGTGCCAGCAGTTTAGGACTAGCGGTCGTAGAGACCCAGTACTTC
CASSLGLAVVETQYF
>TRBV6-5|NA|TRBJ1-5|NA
TGTGCCAGCAGTTACTCGAAGCGGGGCGGGCAGCCCCAGCATTTT
CASSYSKRGGQPQHF
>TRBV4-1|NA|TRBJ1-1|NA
TGCGCCAGCAGCCAAGGCCAGGGAGAGGCTGAAGCTTTCTTT
CASSQGQGEAEAFF
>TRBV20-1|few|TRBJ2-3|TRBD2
TGCAGTGCTAGTGATCCGGCTAGCGGTGCAGATACGCAGTATTTT
CSASDPASGADTQYF
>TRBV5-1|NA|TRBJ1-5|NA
TGCGCCAGCAGCTCCGAACCAACAGGGCAGGGACAGCCCCAGCATTTT
CASSSEPTGQGQPQHF
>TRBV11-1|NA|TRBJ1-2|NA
TGTGCCAGCAGCTTAGACGCGGGGATCTATGGCTACACCTTC
CASSLDAGIYGYTF
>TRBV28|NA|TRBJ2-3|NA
TGTGCCACGCTGGGGACTCACACTAGCACAGATACGCAGTATTTT
CATLGTHTSTDTQYF
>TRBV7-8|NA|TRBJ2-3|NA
TGTGCCAGCAGCTTGGGCCCGGGGTCGAGGACAGATACGCAGTATTTT
CASSLGPGSRTDTQYF
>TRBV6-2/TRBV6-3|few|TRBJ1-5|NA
TGTGCCAGCAGTTACTCTACGGGACCTAAGCATTTT
CASSYSTGPKHF
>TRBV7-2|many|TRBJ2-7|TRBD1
TGTGCCAGCAGCTTTGCCGGGACAGGGTACGAGCAGTACTTC
CASSFAGTGYEQYF
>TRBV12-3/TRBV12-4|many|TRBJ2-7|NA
TGTGCCAGCAGCCTTCGTACAGGGTCGGGCTACGAGCAGTACTTC
CASSLRTGSGYEQYF